This T cell receptor (beta chain) emerged from a study of blood T cell repertoires in COVID-19. Germline V gives CDR1 LNHDA, CDR2 SQIVND (reference sequence). The CDR3 contains 12 residues. V was shortened by 3 bases and J by 9 bases, with 9 bases between the two germline ends. There are a few counts of this clone. The table came from immunoSEQ multiplex PCR; TCRdb's copy has only in-frame clones and leaves some out. Of a few hundred thousand clones in the sample, 88% were seen once. The chain joins TRBV19 to TRBJ1-5, with no clear D. Sequencing used peripheral blood. The source of this sequence is a woman aged 40 to 50 who had recovered from COVID-19. CDR3 in DNA: TGTGCCAGTAGTATGCGGCGGGGGCCCCAGCATTTT. It translates to CASSMRRGPQHF.